This T cell receptor (beta chain) emerged from a study of cytomegalovirus exposure and HLA in healthy donors. This CDR3 spans 12 amino acids. Germline V gives CDR1 SGDLS, CDR2 YYNGEE. The ends lost 1 base at V and 14 bases at J; junction bases unmatched: 6. Clones were sequenced by immunoSEQ multiplex PCR, and TCRdb holds only the in-frame ones, with some missing. This table has 150,000 to 200,000 clones, 75% to 90% appearing once. This rearrangement joins TRBV9 to TRBJ2-3, with TRBD2 identical over 8 bases. Material: PBMCs. The receptor comes from a young man in good health and CMV-seropositive. The CDR3 loop reads CASSVLAGGLYF. The CDR3 DNA reads as TGTGCCAGCAGCGTACTAGCGGGCGGATTGTATTTT. Variable domain in full (rest from reference TRBV9 and TRBJ2-3): DSGVTQTPKHLITATGQRVTLRCSPRSGDLSVYWYQQSLDQGLQFLIQYYNGEERAKGNILERFSAQQFPDLHSELNLSSLELGDSALYFCASSVLAGGLYFGPGTRLTVL.